This TCR beta chain came from a study of breast tumors, draining lymph nodes, adjacent tissues. General study findings and limits: Most tumor T cells seemingly derive from lymph node, then expand in tumor. Compared with lymph nodes, tumors were less diverse; compared with nontumor tissue, more. Luminal-like breast cancer showed significantly greater tumor-nontumor repertoire similarity than basal-like breast cancer did.

Trimming cost V 6 bases and J 2 bases, with 16 bases left between them. Germline V gives CDR1 MNHEY, CDR2 SVGAGI. This CDR3 is built from 15 residues. TCRdb recomputed calls from the multiplex PCR reads with MiXCR, one row per CDR3 protein. Counted here are some 140,000 distinct CDR3 sequences, 21% occurring once; the ten biggest clones make up 2% to 2.5%. Breast cancer patients provided tissue from their axillary draining lymph nodes. As for this clonotype: The antigen remains unidentified.

The chain has TRBV6-5 and TRBJ1-2; D uncertain. The clonotype originates from a female donor with breast cancer. Some clones in this sample may be carry-over from other donors' samples. The sequenced sample was axillary lymph node tissue. In DNA, the CDR3 is TGTGCCAGCAGAGCAACACAGAGACGAAACTATGGCTACACCTTC. As protein: CASRATQRRNYGYTF.